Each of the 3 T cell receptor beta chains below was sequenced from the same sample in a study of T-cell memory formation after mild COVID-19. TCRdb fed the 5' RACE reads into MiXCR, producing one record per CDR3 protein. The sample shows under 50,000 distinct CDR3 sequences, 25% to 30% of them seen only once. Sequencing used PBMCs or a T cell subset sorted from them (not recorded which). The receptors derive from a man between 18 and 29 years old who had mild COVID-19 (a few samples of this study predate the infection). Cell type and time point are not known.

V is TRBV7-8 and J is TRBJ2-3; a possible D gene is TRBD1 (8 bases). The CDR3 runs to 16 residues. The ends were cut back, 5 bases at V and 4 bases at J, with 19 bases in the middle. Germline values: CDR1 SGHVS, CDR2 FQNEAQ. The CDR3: CASSPRTGRVADTQYF. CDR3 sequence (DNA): TGTGCCAGCAGCCCGCGGACAGGGAGGGTAGCAGATACGCAGTATTTT.

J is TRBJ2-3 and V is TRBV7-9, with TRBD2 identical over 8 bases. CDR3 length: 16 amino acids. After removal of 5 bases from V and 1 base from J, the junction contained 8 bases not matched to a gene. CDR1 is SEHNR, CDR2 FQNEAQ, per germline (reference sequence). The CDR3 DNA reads TGTGCCAGCAGCCGGGGGTTGACTAGCGGCACAGATACGCAGTATTTT. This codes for CASSRGLTSGTDTQYF.

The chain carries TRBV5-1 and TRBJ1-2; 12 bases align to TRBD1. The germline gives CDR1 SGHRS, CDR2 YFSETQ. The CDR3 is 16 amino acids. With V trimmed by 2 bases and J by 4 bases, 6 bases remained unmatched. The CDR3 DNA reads TGCGCCAGCAGCTTAACCGGGACAGGGGGCAGCTATGGCTACACCTTC. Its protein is CASSLTGTGGSYGYTF.